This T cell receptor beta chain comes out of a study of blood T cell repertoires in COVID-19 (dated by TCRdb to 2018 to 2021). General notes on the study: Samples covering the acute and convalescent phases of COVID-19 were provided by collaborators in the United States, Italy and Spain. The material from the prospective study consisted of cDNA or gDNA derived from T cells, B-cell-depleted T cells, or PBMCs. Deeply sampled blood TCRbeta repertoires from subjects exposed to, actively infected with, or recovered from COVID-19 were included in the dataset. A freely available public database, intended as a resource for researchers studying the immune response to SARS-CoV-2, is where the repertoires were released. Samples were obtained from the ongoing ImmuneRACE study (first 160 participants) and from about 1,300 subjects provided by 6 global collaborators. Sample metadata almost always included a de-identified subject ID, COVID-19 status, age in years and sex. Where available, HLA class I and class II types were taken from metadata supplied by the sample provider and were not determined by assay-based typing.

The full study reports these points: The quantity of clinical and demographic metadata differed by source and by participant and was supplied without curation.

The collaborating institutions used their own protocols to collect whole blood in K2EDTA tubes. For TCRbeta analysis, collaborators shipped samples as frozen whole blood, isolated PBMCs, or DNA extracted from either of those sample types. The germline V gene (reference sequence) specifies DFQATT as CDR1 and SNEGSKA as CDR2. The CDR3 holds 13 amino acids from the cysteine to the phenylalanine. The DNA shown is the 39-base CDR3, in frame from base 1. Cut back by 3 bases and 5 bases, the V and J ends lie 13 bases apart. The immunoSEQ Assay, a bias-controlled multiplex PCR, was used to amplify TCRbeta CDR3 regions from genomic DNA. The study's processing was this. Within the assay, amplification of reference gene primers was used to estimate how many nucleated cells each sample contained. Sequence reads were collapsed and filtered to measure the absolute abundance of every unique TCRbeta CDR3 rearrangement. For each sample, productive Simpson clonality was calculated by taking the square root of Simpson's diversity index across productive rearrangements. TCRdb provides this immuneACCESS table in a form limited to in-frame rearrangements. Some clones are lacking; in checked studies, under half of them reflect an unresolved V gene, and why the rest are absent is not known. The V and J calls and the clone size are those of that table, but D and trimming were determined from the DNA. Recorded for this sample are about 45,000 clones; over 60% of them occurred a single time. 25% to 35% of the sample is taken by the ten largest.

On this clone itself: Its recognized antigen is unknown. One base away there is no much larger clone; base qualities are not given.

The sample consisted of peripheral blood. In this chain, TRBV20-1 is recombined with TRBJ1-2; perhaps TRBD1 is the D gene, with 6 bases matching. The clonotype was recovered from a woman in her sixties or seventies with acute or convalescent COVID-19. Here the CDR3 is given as CSASHQGWYGYTF. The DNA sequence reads TGCAGTGCTAGTCATCAGGGGTGGTATGGCTACACCTTC.